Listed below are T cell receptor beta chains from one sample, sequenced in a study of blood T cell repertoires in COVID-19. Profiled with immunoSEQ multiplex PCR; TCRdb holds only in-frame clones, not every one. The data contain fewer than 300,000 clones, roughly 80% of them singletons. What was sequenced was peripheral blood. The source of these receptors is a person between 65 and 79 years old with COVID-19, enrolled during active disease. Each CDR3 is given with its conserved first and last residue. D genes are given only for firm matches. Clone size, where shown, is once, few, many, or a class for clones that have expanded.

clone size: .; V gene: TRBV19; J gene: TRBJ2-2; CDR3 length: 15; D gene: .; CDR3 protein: CASSIYLASGGELFF
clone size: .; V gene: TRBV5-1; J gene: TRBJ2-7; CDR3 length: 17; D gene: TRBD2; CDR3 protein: CASSLASGGMMSYEQYF
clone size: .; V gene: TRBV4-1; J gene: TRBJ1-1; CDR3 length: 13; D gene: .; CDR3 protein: CASSQAAYTEAFF
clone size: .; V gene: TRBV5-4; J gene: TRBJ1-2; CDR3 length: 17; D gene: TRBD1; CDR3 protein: CASSLVGTVPSGYGYTF
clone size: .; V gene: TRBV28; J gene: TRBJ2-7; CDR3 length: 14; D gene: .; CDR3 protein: CASSFALVAYEQYF
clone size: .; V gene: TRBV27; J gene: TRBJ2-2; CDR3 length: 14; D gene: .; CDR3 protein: CASSFLAITGELFF
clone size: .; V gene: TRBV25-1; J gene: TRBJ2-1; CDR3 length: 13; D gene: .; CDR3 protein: CASSEGGAYEQFF
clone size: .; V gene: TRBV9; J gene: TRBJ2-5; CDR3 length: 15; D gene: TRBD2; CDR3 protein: CASSVALARQETQYF
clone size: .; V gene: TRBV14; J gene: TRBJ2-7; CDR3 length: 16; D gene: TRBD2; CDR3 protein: CASSQDRGTSGNEQYF
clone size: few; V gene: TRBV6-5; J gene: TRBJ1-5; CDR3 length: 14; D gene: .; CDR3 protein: CASSADFSNQPQHF
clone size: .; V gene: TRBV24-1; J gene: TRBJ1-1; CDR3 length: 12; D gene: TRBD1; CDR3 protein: CAAGQGITEAFF
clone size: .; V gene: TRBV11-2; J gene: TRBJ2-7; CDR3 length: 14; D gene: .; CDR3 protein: CASSRSGGPREQYF
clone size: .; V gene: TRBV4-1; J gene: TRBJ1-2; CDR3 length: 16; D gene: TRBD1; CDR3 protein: CASSQDLVGTGHGYTF
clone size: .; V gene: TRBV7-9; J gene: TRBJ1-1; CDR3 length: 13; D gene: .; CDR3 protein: CASSPRQYTEAFF
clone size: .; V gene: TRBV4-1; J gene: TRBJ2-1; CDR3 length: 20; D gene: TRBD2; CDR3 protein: CASSQEGQRGFLSSYNEQFF
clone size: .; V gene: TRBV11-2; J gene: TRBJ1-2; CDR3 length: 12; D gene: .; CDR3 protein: CASSWTVYGYTF
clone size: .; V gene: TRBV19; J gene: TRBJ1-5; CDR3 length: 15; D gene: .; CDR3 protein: CASSPSGSIYQPQHF
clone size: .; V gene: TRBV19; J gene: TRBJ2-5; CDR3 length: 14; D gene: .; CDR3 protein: CASSIDHGGRKEYF
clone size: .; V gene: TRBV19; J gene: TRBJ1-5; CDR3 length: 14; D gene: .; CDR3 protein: CASSAGTGGWPQHF
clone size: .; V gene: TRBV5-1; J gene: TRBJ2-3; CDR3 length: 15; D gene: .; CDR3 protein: CASSLGAGDTDTQYF
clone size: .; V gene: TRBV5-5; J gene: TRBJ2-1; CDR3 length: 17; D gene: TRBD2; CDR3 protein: CASSLGLAGLPYNEQFF
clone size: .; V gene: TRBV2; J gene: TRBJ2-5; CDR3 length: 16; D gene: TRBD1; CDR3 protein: CASSEVGETGGETQYF
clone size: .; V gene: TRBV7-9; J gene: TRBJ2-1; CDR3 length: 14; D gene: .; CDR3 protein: CASTPPETYNEQFF
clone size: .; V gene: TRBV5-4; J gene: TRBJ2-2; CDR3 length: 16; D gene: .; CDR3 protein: CASSGLFGMNTGELFF
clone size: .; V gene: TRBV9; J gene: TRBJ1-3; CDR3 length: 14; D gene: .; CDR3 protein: CASSEAGSGNTIYF
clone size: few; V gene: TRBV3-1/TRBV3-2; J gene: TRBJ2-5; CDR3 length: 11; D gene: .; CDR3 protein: CASSPGETQYF
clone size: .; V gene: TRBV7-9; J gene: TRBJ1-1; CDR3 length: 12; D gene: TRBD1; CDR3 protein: CASSLRQGPAFF
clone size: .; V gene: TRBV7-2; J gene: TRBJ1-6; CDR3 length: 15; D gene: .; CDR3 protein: CASSLIGGSNSPLHF
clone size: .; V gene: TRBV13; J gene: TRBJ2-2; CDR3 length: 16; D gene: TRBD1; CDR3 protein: CASSFMGQGYTGELFF
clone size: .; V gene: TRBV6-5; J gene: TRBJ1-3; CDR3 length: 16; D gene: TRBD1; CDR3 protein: CASSYSGTATGNTIYF
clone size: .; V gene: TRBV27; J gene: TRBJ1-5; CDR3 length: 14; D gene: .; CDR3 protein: CASSDRNSNQPQHF
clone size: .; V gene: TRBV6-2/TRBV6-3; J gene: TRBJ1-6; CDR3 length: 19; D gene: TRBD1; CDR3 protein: CASSVATGIHSSYNSPLHF
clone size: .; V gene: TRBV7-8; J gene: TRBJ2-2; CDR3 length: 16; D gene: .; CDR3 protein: CASRIRGGTNTGELFF
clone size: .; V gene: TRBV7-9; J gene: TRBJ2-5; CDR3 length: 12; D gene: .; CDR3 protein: CASSPVSETQYF
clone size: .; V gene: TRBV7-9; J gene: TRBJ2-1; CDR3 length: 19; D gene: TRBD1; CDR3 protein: CASSLGAFTGGRKYNEQFF
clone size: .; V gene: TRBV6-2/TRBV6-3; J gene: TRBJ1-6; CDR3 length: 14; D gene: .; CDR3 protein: CASSYGASSSPLHF
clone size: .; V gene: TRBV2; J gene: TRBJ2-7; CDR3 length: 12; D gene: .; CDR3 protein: CASRGSSYEQYF
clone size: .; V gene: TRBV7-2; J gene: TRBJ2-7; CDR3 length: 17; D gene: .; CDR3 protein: CASSPSQGTGRLHEQYF
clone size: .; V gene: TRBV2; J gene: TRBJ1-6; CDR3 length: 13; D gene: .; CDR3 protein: CASGAAGWSPLHF
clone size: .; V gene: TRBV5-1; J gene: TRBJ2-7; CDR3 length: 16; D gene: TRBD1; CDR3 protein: CASSRRRQGGTYEQYF
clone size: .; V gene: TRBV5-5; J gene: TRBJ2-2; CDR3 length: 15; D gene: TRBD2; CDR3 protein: CASRREGGNTGELFF
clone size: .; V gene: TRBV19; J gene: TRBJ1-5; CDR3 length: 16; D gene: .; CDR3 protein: CASSPAGGAENQPQHF
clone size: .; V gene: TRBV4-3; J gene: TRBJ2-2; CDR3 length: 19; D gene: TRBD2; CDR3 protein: CASSQEMVGLAGATGELFF
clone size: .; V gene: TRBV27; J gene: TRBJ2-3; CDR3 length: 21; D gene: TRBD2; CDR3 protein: CASSSHSGLAANPRSTDTQYF
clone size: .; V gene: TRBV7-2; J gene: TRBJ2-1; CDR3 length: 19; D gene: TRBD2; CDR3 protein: CASSLDRQRGGVRVNEQFF